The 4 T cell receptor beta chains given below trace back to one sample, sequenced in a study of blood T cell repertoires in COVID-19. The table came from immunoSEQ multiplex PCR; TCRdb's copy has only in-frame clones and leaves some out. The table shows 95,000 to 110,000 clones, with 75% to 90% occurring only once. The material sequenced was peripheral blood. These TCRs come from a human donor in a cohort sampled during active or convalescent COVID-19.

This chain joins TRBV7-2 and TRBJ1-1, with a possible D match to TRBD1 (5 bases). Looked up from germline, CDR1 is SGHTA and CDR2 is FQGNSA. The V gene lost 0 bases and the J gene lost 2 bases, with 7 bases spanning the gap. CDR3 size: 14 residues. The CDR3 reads CASSLAQGNTEAFF. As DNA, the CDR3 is TGTGCCAGCAGCTTAGCTCAGGGTAACACTGAAGCTTTCTTT. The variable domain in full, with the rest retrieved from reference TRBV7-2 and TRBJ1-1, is GAGVSQSPSNKVTEKGKDVELRCDPISGHTALYWYRQSLGQGLEFLIYFQGNSAPDKSGLPSDRFSAERTGGSVSTLTIQRTQQEDSAVYLCASSLAQGNTEAFFGQGTRLTVV.

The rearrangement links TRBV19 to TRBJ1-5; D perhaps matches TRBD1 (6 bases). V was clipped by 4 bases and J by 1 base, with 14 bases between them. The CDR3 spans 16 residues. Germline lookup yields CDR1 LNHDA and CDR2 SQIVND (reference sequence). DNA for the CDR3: TGTGCCAGTAGTACTTCACTCAGGGGAAGCAATCAGCCCCAGCATTTT. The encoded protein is CASSTSLRGSNQPQHF.

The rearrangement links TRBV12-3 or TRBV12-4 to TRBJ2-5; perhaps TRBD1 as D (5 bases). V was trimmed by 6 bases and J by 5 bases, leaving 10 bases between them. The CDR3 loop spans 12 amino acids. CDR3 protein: CASRQEGETQYF. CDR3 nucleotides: TGTGCCAGCAGACAGGAAGGCGAGACCCAGTACTTC.

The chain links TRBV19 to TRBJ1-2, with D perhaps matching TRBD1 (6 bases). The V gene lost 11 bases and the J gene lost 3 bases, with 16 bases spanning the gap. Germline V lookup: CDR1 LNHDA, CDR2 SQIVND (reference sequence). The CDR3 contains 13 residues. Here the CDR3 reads CAVEAGGHYGYTF. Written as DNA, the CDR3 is TGTGCCGTGGAGGCCGGGGGGCACTATGGCTACACCTTC.